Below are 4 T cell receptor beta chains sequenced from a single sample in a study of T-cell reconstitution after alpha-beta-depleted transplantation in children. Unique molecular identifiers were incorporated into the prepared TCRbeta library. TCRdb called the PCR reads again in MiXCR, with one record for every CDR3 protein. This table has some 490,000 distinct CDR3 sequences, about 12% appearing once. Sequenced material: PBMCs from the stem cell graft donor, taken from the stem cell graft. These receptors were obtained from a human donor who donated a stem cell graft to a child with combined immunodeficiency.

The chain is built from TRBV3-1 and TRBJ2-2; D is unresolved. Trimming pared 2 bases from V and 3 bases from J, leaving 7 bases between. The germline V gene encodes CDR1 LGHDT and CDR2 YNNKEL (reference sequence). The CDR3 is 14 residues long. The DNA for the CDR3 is TGTGCCAGCAGCCAAATAGAGGACACCGGGGAGCTGTTTTTT. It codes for CASSQIEDTGELFF.

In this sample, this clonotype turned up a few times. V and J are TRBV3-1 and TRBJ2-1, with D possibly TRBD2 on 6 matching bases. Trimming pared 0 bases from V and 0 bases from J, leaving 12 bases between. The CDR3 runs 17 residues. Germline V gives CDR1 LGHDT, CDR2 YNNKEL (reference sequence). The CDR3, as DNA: TGTGCCAGCAGCCAAGACCTCCCTAGCGCCTCCTACAATGAGCAGTTCTTC. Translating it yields CASSQDLPSASYNEQFF.

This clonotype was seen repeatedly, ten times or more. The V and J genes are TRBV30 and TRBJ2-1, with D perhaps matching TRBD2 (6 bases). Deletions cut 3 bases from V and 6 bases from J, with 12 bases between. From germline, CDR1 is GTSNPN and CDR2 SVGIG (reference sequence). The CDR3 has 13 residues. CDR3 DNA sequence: TGTGCCTGGAGCACAGCGGGCGGCAATGAGCAGTTCTTC. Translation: CAWSTAGGNEQFF.

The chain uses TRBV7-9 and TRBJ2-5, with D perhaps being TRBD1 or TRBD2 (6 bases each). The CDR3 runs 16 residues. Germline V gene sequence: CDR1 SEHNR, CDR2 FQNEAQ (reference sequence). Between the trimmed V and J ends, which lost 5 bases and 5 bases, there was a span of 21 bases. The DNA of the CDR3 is TGTGCCAGCAGCACTAGCTCAACAGGGCCGGGGGAGACCCAGTACTTC. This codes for CASSTSSTGPGETQYF.